The text below deals with one TCR beta chain. This entry belongs to a study of shared clonotypes between healthy human individuals. At the level of the study: Per-donor plates numbered three CD4 naive, three CD4 memory, two CD8 naive and one CD8 memory.

The run depth of the assay was deep. Only in-frame clones appear in the TCRdb table, and some are missing; sequencing was by immunoSEQ multiplex PCR. In the table there are millions of clones, approximately 94% of which are singletons. Germline values: CDR1 MNHEY, CDR2 SVGAGI. Deletions cut 1 base from V and 3 bases from J, with 9 bases between. This CDR3 has 14 amino acids. Sequenced material: naive CD4+ T cells sorted from blood. Subset described: CD45RA+ positively selected. This TCR derives from a man younger than 35 in good health. V and J are TRBV6-5 and TRBJ2-5; D possibly corresponds to TRBD1 (6 bases). CDR3: CASSYLGGEETQYF. Here the CDR3 DNA reads TGTGCCAGCAGTTACTTAGGGGGAGAAGAGACCCAGTACTTC.